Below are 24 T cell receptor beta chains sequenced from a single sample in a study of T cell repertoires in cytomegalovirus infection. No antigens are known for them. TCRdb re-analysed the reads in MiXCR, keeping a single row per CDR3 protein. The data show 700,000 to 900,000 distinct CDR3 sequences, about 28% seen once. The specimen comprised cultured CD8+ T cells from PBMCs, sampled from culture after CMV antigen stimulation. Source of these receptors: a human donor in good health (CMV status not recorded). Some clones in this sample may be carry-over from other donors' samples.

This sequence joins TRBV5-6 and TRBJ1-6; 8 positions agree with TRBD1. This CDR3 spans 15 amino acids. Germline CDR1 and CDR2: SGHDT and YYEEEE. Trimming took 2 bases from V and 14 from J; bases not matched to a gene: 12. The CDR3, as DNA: TGTGCCAGCAGCTTTCGGACAGGGTTTTTGCAGGCCCTCCACTTT. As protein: CASSFRTGFLQALHF.

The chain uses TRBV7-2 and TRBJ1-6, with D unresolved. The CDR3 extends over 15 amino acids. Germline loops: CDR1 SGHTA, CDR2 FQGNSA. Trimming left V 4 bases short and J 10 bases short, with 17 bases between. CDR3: CASSSPVYQDSPLHF. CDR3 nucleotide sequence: TGTGCCAGCAGCTCTCCGGTCTATCAGGACTCACCCCTCCACTTT.

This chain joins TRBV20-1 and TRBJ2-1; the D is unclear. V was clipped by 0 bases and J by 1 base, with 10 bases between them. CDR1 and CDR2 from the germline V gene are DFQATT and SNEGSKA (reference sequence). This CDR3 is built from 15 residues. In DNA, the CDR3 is TGCAGTGCTAGAGATCGGGCGGTGTCCTACAATGAGCAGTTCTTC. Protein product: CSARDRAVSYNEQFF.

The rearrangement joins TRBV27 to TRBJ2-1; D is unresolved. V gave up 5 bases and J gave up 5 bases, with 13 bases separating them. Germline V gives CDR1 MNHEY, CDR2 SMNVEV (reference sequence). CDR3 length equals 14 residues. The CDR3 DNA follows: TGTGCCAGCAGTCCGAGTCTGTTTCACAATGAGCAGTTCTTC. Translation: CASSPSLFHNEQFF.

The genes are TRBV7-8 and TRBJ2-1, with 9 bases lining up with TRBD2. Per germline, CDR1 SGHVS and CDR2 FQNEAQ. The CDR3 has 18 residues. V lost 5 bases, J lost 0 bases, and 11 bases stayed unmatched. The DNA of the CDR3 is TGTGCCAGCAGCCCAGCGGGGGGAACGACCCGCTCCTACAATGAGCAGTTCTTC. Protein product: CASSPAGGTTRSYNEQFF. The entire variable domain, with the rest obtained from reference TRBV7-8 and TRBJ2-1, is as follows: GAGVSQSPRYKVAKRGQDVALRCDPISGHVSLFWYQQALGQGPEFLTYFQNEAQLDKSGLPSDRFFAERPEGSVSTLKIQRTQQEDSAVYLCASSPAGGTTRSYNEQFFGPGTRLTVL.

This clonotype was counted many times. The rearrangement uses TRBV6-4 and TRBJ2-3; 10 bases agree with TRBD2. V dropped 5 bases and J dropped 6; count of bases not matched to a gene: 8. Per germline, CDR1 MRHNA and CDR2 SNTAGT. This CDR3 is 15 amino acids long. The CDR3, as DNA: TGTGCCAGCAGTTTAGAGCGGGGGGGCCGGGATACGCAGTATTTT. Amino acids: CASSLERGGRDTQYF.

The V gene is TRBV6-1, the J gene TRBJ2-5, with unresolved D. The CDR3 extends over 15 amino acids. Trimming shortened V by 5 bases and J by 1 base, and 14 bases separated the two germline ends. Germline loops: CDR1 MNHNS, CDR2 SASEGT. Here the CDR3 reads CASSNLRQGQETQYF. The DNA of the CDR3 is TGTGCCAGCAGTAACCTCCGACAAGGCCAAGAGACCCAGTACTTC.

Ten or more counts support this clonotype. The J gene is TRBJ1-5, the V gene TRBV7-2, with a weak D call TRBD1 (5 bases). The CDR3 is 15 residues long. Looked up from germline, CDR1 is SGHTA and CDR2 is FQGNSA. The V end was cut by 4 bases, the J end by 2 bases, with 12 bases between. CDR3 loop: CASSYDQGGNQPQHF. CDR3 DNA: TGTGCCAGCAGCTATGACCAGGGCGGCAATCAGCCCCAGCATTTT.

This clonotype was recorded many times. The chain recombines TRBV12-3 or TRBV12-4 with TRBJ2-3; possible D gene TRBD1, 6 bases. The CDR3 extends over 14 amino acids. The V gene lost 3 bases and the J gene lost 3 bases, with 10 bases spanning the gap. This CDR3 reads CASSLGARTDTQYF. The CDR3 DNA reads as TGTGCCAGCAGTTTGGGGGCGAGGACAGATACGCAGTATTTT.

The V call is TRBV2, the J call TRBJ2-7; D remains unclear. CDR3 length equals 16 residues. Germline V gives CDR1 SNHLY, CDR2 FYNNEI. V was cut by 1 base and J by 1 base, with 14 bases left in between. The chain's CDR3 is CASSEEIRVMSYEQYV. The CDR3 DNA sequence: TGTGCCAGCAGTGAAGAAATTAGGGTTATGTCCTACGAGCAGTACGTC.

The CDR3: CASSRGGSGTDTQYF. DNA for the CDR3: TGTGCCAGCAGTCGGGGAGGGTCAGGCACAGATACGCAGTATTTT. This chain uses TRBV12-3 or TRBV12-4 with TRBJ2-3; 7 bases are shared with TRBD2. The trim removed 5 bases at V and 1 base at J, leaving 6 bases unmatched. This CDR3 is built from 15 residues.

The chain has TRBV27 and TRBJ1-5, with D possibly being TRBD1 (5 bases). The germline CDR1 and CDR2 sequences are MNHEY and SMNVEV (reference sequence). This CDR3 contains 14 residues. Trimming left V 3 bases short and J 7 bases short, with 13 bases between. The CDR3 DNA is TGTGCCAGCAGTTTCGCCCCGGGGGGACAGCCCCAGCATTTT. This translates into CASSFAPGGQPQHF.

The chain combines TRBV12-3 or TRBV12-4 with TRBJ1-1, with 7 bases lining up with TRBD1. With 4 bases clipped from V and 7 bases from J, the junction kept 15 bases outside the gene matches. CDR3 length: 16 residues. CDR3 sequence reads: CASSSTPRQGLFEAFF. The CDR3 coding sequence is TGTGCCAGCAGTTCTACTCCACGACAGGGCCTGTTTGAAGCTTTCTTT.

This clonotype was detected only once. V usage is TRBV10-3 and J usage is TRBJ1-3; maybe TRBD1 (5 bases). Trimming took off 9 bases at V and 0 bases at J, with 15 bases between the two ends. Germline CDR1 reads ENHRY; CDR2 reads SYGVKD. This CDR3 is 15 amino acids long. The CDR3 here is CAIRTEGPSGNTIYF. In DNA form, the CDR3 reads TGTGCCATTCGGACCGAGGGGCCCTCTGGAAACACCATATATTTT.

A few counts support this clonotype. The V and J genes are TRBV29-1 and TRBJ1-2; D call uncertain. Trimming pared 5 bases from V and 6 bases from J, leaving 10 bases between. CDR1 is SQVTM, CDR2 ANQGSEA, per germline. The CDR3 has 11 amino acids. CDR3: CSVKLRDGYTF. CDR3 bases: TGCAGCGTTAAACTGCGGGATGGCTACACCTTC. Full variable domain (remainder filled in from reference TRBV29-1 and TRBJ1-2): SAVISQKPSRDICQRGTSLTIQCQVDSQVTMMFWYRQQPGQSLTLIATANQGSEATYESGFVIDKFPISRPNLTFSTLTVSNMSPEDSSIYLCSVKLRDGYTFGSGTRLTVV.

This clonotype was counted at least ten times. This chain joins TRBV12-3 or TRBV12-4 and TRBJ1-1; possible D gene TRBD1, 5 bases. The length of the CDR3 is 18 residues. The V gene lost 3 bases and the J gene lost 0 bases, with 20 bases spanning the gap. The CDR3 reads CASSFSVDSLFMNTEAFF. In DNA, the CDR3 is TGTGCCAGCAGTTTTTCGGTCGACAGCCTTTTCATGAACACTGAAGCTTTCTTT.

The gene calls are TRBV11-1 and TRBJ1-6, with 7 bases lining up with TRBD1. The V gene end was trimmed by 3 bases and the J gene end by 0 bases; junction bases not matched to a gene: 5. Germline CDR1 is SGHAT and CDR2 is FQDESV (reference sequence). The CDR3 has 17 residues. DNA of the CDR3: TGTGCCAGCAGCTTCGACAGGGAGCCCTCCTATAATTCACCCCTCCACTTT. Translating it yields CASSFDREPSYNSPLHF.

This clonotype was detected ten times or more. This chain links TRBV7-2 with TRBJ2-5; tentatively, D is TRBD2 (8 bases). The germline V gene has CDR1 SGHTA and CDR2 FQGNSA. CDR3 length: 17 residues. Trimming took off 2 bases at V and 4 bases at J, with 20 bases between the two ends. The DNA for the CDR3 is TGTGCCAGCAGCTTAAAGACAGGGACCCGGGGGGGAGAGACCCAGTACTTC. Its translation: CASSLKTGTRGGETQYF.

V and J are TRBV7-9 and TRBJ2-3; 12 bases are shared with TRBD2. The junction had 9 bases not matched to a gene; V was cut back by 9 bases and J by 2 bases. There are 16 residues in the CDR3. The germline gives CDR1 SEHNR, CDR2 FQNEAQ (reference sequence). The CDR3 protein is CASGGTSGGITDTQYF. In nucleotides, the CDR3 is TGTGCCAGTGGGGGAACTAGCGGGGGGATCACAGATACGCAGTATTTT.

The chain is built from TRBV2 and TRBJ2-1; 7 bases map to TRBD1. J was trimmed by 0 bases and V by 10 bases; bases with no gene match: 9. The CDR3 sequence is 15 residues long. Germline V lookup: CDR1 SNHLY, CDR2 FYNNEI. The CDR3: CATLGKGASYNEQFF. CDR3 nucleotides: TGTGCCACCCTGGGGAAGGGGGCCTCCTACAATGAGCAGTTCTTC.

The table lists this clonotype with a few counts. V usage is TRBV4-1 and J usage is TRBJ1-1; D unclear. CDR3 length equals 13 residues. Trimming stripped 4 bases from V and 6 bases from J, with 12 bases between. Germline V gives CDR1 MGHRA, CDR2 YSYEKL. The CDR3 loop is CASSLGSPPEAFF. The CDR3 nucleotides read TGCGCCAGCAGCCTAGGGAGTCCCCCTGAAGCTTTCTTT.

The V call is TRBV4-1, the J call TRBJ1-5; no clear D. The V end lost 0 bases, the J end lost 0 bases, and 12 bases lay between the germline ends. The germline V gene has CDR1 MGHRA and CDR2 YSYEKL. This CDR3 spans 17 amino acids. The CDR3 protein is CASSQENGLHSNQPQHF. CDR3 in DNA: TGCGCCAGCAGCCAAGAGAACGGATTACATAGCAATCAGCCCCAGCATTTT.

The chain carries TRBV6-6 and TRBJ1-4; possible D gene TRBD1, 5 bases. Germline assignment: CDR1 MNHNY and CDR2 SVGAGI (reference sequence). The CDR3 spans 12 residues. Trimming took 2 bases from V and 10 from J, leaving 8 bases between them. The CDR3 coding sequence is TGTGCCAGCAGTTACCCCGGGGGAAAACTGTTTTTT. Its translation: CASSYPGGKLFF.

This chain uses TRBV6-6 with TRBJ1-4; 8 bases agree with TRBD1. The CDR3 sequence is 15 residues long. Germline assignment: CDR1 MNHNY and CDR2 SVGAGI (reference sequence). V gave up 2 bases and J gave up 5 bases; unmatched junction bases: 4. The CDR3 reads CASSYVRDRNEKLFF. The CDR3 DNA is TGTGCCAGCAGTTACGTCCGGGACAGGAATGAAAAACTGTTTTTT.